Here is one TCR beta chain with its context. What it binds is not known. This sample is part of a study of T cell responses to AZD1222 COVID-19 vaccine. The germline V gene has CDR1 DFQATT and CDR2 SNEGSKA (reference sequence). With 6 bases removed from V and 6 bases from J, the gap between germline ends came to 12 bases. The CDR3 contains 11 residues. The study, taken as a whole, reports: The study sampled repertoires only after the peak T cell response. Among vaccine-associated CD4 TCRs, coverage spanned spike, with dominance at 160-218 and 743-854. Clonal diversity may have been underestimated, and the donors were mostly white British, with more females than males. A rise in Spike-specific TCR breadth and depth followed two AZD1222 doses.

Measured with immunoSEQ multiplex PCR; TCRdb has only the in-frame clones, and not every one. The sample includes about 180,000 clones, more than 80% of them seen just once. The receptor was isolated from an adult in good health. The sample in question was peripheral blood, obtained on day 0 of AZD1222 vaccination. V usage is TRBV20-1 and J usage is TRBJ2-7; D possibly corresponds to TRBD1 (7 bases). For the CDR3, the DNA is TGCAGTGCCCAGGGGGGAAGCGAGCAGTACTTC. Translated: CSAQGGSEQYF.